The 19 T cell receptor beta chains below were found in one sample sequenced in a study of neurological immune-mediated disorders. Documented time point: longitudinal time-point 1 (baseline). TCRdb analysed the 5' RACE reads with MiXCR anew, one entry per CDR3 protein. The table shows some 60,000 distinct CDR3 sequences, with around 11% occurring only once. Material: PBMCs. These receptors were obtained from a male donor with HTLV-1-associated myelopathy (HAM/TSP).

In its sample, this clonotype was seen many times. The chain links TRBV11-1 to TRBJ2-7, with D possibly being TRBD1 (6 bases). There are 12 residues in the CDR3. The V and J ends lost 4 bases and 4 bases respectively, with 8 bases between them. Germline loops: CDR1 SGHAT, CDR2 FQDESV (reference sequence). CDR3 amino acids: CASSWTVYEQYF. The CDR3 DNA is TGTGCCAGCAGCTGGACAGTATACGAGCAGTACTTC.

This clonotype was recorded at least ten times. The V and J genes are TRBV20-1 and TRBJ2-1; 8 bases map to TRBD1. Trimming at V came to 6 bases and at J to 0 bases, leaving 4 bases not matched to a gene. Germline-derived CDR1 and CDR2 are DFQATT and SNEGSKA (reference sequence). This CDR3 spans 14 amino acids. CDR3 sequence reads: CSALTGDSYNEQFF. In nucleotides, the CDR3 is TGCAGTGCCCTGACAGGGGACTCCTACAATGAGCAGTTCTTC.

This clonotype was recorded at least ten times. The chain uses TRBV20-1 and TRBJ1-1, with D maybe TRBD1 (5 bases). The CDR3 covers 11 residues. Trimming stripped 6 bases from V and 3 bases from J, with 8 bases between. Germline V gives CDR1 DFQATT, CDR2 SNEGSKA (reference sequence). This CDR3 is CSAMGDTEAFF. The CDR3, as DNA: TGCAGTGCCATGGGGGACACTGAAGCTTTCTTT.

This clonotype was found many times. The V and J genes are TRBV28 and TRBJ2-7; TRBD1 matches 7 bases. The germline CDR1 and CDR2 sequences are MDHEN and SYDVKM. The CDR3 extends over 14 amino acids. Unmatched junction bases numbered 12, after V lost 6 bases and J lost 7 bases. The CDR3 DNA reads TGTGCCAGCAGCCCCGGACAGGCTACAGGGGAGCAGTACTTC. It yields the protein CASSPGQATGEQYF.

In nucleotides, the CDR3 is TGCAGTGCTAGCGCTGCGGATCAAGCGGGAAGCACAGATACGCAGTATTTT. It specifies CSASAADQAGSTDTQYF. The chain joins TRBV20-1 to TRBJ2-3; 7 bases line up with TRBD2. Germline-derived CDR1 and CDR2 are DFQATT and SNEGSKA (reference sequence). There are 17 residues in the CDR3. V shed 3 bases, J shed 0 bases, and the junction held 12 bases outside the gene matches.

CDR3 sequence reads: CSARPRGGPGELFF. CDR3 sequence (DNA): TGCAGTGCTAGACCCCGGGGGGGCCCCGGGGAGCTGTTTTTT. The rearrangement uses TRBV20-1 and TRBJ2-2; TRBD2 matches 8 bases. CDR3 length: 14 amino acids. Losses at the gene ends were 2 bases for V and 6 bases for J; bases not matched to a gene: 5. Germline loops: CDR1 DFQATT, CDR2 SNEGSKA (reference sequence).

This clonotype was counted many times. The chain joins TRBV5-1 to TRBJ2-7, with D perhaps matching TRBD1 (6 bases). Trimming took 1 base from V and 3 from J, leaving 11 bases between them. The CDR3 totals 14 residues. Germline CDR1 and CDR2: SGHRS and YFSETQ. CDR3 sequence: CASSLTGRVYEQYF. CDR3 DNA sequence: TGCGCCAGCAGCTTGACAGGGAGAGTCTACGAGCAGTACTTC.

This clonotype came up many times. The chain is built from TRBV6-4 and TRBJ1-1; D unresolved. V was shortened by 10 bases and J by 1 base, with 19 bases between the two germline ends. The CDR3 loop spans 15 amino acids. Germline loops: CDR1 MRHNA, CDR2 SNTAGT. This CDR3 reads CAMLSVLDGNTEAFF. CDR3 in DNA: TGTGCCATGCTCTCGGTTCTAGACGGGAACACTGAAGCTTTCTTT.

The sample holds many counts of this clonotype. This chain connects TRBV7-2 to TRBJ2-3; D uncertain. Germline CDR1 SGHTA, CDR2 FQGNSA. V was clipped by 3 bases and J by 0 bases, with 10 bases between them. The CDR3 sequence is 15 residues long. The CDR3 reads CASSFGFSSTDTQYF. The CDR3 DNA reads TGTGCCAGCAGCTTCGGGTTCTCCAGCACAGATACGCAGTATTTT. The variable domain in full, with the rest retrieved from reference TRBV7-2 and TRBJ2-3, is GAGVSQSPSNKVTEKGKDVELRCDPISGHTALYWYRQSLGQGLEFLIYFQGNSAPDKSGLPSDRFSAERTGGSVSTLTIQRTQQEDSAVYLCASSFGFSSTDTQYFGPGTRLTVL.

This clonotype showed up many times. The chain couples TRBV5-1 to TRBJ2-3; the match to TRBD1 covers 8 bases. Per the germline V gene, CDR1 is SGHRS and CDR2 is YFSETQ. After removal of 0 bases from V and 4 bases from J, the junction contained 4 bases not matched to a gene. The CDR3 runs to 15 residues. CDR3 coding DNA: TGCGCCAGCAGCTTGGGGCAGGGGGCCGCAGATACGCAGTATTTT. Encoded protein: CASSLGQGAADTQYF.

This clonotype showed up many times. This chain connects TRBV4-3 to TRBJ2-1; 7 positions agree with TRBD1. The ends lost 5 bases at V and 3 bases at J; junction bases unmatched: 7. Germline CDR1 is LGHNA and CDR2 is YSLEER. The CDR3 is made up of 15 amino acids. The CDR3: CASSATGQIYNEQFF. CDR3 nucleotide sequence: TGCGCCAGCAGCGCAACGGGACAGATCTACAATGAGCAGTTCTTC.

Ten or more counts support this clonotype. The chain is built from TRBV20-1 and TRBJ1-1, with a weak D call TRBD1 (5 bases). This CDR3 has 13 residues. Per germline, CDR1 DFQATT and CDR2 SNEGSKA (reference sequence). Trimming pared 3 bases from V and 3 bases from J, leaving 11 bases between. The DNA of the CDR3 is TGCAGTGCTAGTGTTCTGGGGGACACTGAAGCTTTCTTT. It codes for CSASVLGDTEAFF.

This clonotype was observed many times. J is TRBJ2-2 and V is TRBV7-2; possibly TRBD2 for D (6 bases). The CDR3 consists of 14 residues. V shed 5 bases and J shed 4 bases, with 11 bases lying between them. Germline CDR1 reads SGHTA; CDR2 reads FQGNSA. Here the CDR3 DNA reads TGTGCCAGCAGCGGAGGGCCAGGCACCGGGGAGCTGTTTTTT. This encodes CASSGGPGTGELFF.

A word on this clonotype: This may come from a read error, since a much larger clone is one base off. This chain joins TRBV6-5 and TRBJ1-4; 7 nucleotides match TRBD1. V lost 8 bases, J lost 6 bases, and 9 bases stayed unmatched. The germline CDR1 and CDR2 sequences are MNHEY and SVGAGI. CDR3 length: 14 residues. CDR3 nucleotides: TGTGCCAGCGGAAGGGACAGCCATGATGAAAAACTGTTTTTT. Translated, it gives CASGRDSHDEKLFF.

Only one count was recorded for this clonotype. The CDR3 spells CSAKGRLNTEAFF. The CDR3 bases are TGCAGTGCTAAGGGGAGATTGAACACTGAAGCTTTCTTT. The rearrangement links TRBV20-1 to TRBJ1-1; D perhaps matches TRBD1 (5 bases). This CDR3 has 13 residues. The germline V gene has CDR1 DFQATT and CDR2 SNEGSKA (reference sequence). V shed 4 bases and J shed 0 bases, with 9 bases lying between them.

This clonotype was detected many times. This chain uses TRBV7-9 with TRBJ2-2; 8 bases line up with TRBD1. CDR3 size: 15 residues. V gave up 5 bases and J gave up 6 bases; unmatched junction bases: 8. The V gene's germline CDR1 is SEHNR and CDR2 FQNEAQ (reference sequence). CDR3 nucleotide sequence: TGTGCCAGCAGCCCCGACAGGGGATCGGCCGGGGAGCTGTTTTTT. Translating it yields CASSPDRGSAGELFF.

This clonotype was observed many times. V usage is TRBV5-5 and J usage is TRBJ2-3, with a weak D call TRBD2 (6 bases). The V gene lost 0 bases and the J gene lost 0 bases, with 11 bases spanning the gap. In germline, CDR1 is SGHKS, CDR2 YYEKEE (reference sequence). The CDR3 loop spans 16 amino acids. The CDR3 loop is CASSLGRETSTDTQYF. The CDR3 nucleotides read TGTGCCAGCAGCTTGGGTCGGGAGACTAGCACAGATACGCAGTATTTT.

With respect to this clonotype: One base away lies a much larger clone, so this may be a sequencing read error. V and J are TRBV7-9 and TRBJ2-7, with D maybe TRBD1 (5 bases). This CDR3 has 13 residues. Trimming left V 7 bases short and J 2 bases short, with 12 bases between. CDR1 is SEHNR and CDR2 is FQNEAQ in the germline V gene (reference sequence). The CDR3 sequence: CASTRYRTYEQYF. As DNA, the CDR3 is TGTGCCAGCACCAGGTACAGGACCTACGAGCAGTACTTC.

This clonotype was detected ten times or more. This chain uses TRBV10-3 with TRBJ1-1; D gene uncertain. Germline V CDR1 and CDR2: ENHRY, SYGVKD. V was pared by 7 bases and J by 1 base, with 13 bases between. The length of the CDR3 is 14 residues. Written as DNA, the CDR3 is TGTGCCATCATGCAGCCACCGCCGAACACTGAAGCTTTCTTT. As protein: CAIMQPPPNTEAFF.